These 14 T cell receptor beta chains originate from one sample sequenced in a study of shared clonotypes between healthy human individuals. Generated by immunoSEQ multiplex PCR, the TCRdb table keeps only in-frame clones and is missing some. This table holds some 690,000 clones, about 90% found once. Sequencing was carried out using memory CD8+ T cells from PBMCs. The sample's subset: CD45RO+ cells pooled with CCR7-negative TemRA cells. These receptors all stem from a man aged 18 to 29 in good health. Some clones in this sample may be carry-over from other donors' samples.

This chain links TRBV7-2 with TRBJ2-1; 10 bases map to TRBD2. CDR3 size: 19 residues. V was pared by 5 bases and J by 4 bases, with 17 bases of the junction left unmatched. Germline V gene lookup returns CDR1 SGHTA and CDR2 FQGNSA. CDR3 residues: CASSQDGGASGSKYNEQFF. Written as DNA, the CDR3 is TGTGCCAGCAGCCAAGACGGGGGGGCTAGCGGGAGTAAATACAATGAGCAGTTCTTC.

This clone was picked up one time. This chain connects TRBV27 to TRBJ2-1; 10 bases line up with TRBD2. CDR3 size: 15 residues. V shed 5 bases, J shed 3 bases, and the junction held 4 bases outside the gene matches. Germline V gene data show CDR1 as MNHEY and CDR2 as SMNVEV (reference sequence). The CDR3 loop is CASSVLAGVYNEQFF. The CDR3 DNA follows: TGTGCCAGCAGTGTGCTAGCGGGGGTCTACAATGAGCAGTTCTTC.

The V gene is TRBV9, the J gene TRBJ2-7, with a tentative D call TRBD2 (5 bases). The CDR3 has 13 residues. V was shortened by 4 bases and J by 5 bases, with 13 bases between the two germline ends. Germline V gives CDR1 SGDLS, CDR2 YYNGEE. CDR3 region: CASSPLAGDEQYF. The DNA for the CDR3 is TGTGCCAGCAGCCCCCTGGCCGGGGACGAGCAGTACTTC.

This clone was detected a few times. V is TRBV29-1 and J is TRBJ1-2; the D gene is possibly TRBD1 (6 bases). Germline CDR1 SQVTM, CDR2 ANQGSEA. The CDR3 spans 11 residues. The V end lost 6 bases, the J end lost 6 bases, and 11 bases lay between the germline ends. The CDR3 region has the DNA TGCAGCGTAAAGACAGGTGATGGCTACACCTTC. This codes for CSVKTGDGYTF.

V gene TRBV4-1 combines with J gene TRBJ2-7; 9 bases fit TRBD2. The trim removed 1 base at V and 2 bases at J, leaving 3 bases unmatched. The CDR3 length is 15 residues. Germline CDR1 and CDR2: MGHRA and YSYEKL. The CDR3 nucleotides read TGCGCCAGCAGCCAAGTAGCGGGAGTTACCTACGAGCAGTACTTC. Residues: CASSQVAGVTYEQYF.

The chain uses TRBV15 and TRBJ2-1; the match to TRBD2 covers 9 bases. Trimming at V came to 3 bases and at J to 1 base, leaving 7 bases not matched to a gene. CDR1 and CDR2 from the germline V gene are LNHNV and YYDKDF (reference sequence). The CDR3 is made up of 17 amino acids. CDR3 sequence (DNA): TGTGCCACCAGCAGGGACTATAGCGGGAGTTCCTACAATGAGCAGTTCTTC. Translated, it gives CATSRDYSGSSYNEQFF.

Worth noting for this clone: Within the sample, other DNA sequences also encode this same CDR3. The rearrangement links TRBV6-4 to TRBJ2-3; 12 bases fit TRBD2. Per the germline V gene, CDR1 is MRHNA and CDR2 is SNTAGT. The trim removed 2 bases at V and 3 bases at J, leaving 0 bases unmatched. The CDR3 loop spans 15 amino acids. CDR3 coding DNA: TGTGCCAGCAGTGACGGGACTAGCGGGACAGATACGCAGTATTTT. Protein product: CASSDGTSGTDTQYF.

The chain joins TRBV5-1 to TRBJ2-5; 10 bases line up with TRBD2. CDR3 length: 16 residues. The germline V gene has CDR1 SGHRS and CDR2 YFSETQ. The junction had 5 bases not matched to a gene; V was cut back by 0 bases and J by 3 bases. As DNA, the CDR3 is TGCGCCAGCAGCTTGGAAGGGACTAGCGAGGAAGAGACCCAGTACTTC. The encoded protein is CASSLEGTSEEETQYF.

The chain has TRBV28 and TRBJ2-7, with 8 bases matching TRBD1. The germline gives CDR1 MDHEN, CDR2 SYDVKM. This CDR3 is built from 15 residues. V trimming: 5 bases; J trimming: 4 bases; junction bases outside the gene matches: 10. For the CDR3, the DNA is TGTGCCAGCAGTCATAGGACAGGGACAGCTTACGAGCAGTACTTC. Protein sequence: CASSHRTGTAYEQYF.

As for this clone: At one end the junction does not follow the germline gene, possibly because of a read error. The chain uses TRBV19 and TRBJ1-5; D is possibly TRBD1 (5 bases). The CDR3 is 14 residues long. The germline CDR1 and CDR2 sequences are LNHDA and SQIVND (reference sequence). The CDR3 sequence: CASSMGECQGCTNF. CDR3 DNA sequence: TGTGCCAGTAGTATGGGCGAATGTCAGGGATGCACAAATTTT.

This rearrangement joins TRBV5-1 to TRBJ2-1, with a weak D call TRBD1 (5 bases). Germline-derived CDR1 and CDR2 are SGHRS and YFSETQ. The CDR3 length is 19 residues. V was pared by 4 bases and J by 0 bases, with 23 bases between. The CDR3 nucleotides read TGCGCCAGCAGCCCCTTGGGGCCCCTAACATCTCACTCCTACAATGAGCAGTTCTTC. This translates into CASSPLGPLTSHSYNEQFF.

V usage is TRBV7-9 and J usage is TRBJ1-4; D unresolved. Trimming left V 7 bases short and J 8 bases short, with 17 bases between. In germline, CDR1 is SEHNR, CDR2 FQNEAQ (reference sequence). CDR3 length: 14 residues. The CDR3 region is CASIRAPGAEKLFF. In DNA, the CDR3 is TGTGCCAGCATTCGTGCCCCCGGCGCGGAAAAACTGTTTTTT.

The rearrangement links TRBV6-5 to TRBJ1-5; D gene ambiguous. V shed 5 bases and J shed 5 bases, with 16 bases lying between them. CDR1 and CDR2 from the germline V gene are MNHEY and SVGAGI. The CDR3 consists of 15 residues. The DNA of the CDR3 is TGTGCCAGCAGTCCCATTTCAGGTGGATATCAGCCCCAGCATTTT. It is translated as CASSPISGGYQPQHF.

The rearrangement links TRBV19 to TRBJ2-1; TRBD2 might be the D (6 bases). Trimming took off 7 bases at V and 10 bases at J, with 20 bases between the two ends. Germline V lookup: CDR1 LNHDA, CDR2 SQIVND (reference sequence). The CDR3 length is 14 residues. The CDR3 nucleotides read TGTGCCAGTACCGCGTTGGCGGGGCCGCCCGAGCAGTTCTTC. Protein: CASTALAGPPEQFF. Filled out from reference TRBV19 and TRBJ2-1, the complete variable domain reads DGGITQSPKYLFRKEGQNVTLSCEQNLNHDAMYWYRQDPGQGLRLIYYSQIVNDFQKGDIAEGYSVSREKKESFPLTVTSAQKNPTAFYLCASTALAGPPEQFFGPGTRLTVL.